This TCR beta chain stems from a study of blood T cell repertoires in COVID-19. The assay was immunoSEQ multiplex PCR, and TCRdb's table has in-frame clones only and misses some. This sample has 200,000 to 250,000 clones, with 80% to 85% found just once. The CDR3 runs 16 residues. Germline CDR1 reads SGHDN; CDR2 reads FVKESK. V lost 5 bases to trimming and J lost 3 bases; unmatched junction nucleotides: 8. The chain joins TRBV14 to TRBJ2-2, with 8 nucleotides matching TRBD2. The TCR comes from a woman in her 40s who had recovered from COVID-19. The sequenced sample was PBMCs or T cells enriched from blood (not recorded which). The CDR3 loop is CASSRLVLADTGELFF. The CDR3 DNA reads as TGTGCCAGCAGCAGACTGGTACTAGCGGACACCGGGGAGCTGTTTTTT.